This T cell receptor beta chain appears in the sequencing data of a study of brain T cells in children with intractable seizures. A note on this clone: The antigen remains undetermined.

Study outcomes and limitations: Absence of clones before surgery may stem from lower sequencing depth. Only CDR3 sequence similarity suggested viral specificity, without known HCMV serostatus.

Germline assignment: CDR1 SGHTA and CDR2 FQGNSA. The germline V and J ends were trimmed by 5 bases and 5 bases, with 16 bases remaining between them. The CDR3 contains 15 residues. Method: immunoSEQ multiplex PCR; TCRdb's copy keeps in-frame clones and lacks some. The sample yields 95,000 to 120,000 clones, approximately 94% seen once. Here the sequenced sample was peripheral blood, taken at surgery. The J gene is TRBJ2-1, the V gene TRBV7-2; D is undetermined. The TCR sequence derives from a boy under two years old with hemimegalencephaly and intractable seizures. The CDR3 protein is CASSRIGLLNNEQFF. The DNA of the CDR3 is TGTGCCAGCAGCCGGATAGGGCTCCTCAACAATGAGCAGTTCTTC. The full variable domain, in which reference TRBV7-2 and TRBJ2-1 provide the parts outside the CDR3, is GAGVSQSPSNKVTEKGKDVELRCDPISGHTALYWYRQSLGQGLEFLIYFQGNSAPDKSGLPSDRFSAERTGGSVSTLTIQRTQQEDSAVYLCASSRIGLLNNEQFFGPGTRLTVL.